This is a list of T cell receptor beta chains from one sample in a study of cytomegalovirus exposure and HLA in healthy donors. Sequencing used immunoSEQ multiplex PCR; TCRdb keeps in-frame clones, though not all of them. The data show 180,000 or so clones, about 75% seen once. Sequenced: PBMCs. Source of these receptors: a man aged 35 to 55 in good health and CMV-seropositive. The CDR3 runs from the conserved cysteine through the conserved F or W. The D gene is left open where the match is weak. Expanded clones get a size class; other rows say once, few or many, or leave the size out.

D gene: TRBD1; V gene: TRBV28; clone size: NA; J gene: TRBJ1-5; CDR3 DNA: TGTGCCAGCACAGGGGGCTTTCAGCCCCAGCATTTT; CDR3 protein: CASTGGFQPQHF
D gene: NA; V gene: TRBV9; clone size: NA; J gene: TRBJ2-6; CDR3 DNA: TGTGCCAGCAGCGTTACAGGGTCTGGGGCCAACGGCCTGACTTTC; CDR3 protein: CASSVTGSGANGLTF
D gene: TRBD1; V gene: TRBV5-1; clone size: once; J gene: TRBJ1-2; CDR3 DNA: TGCGCCAGCAGCGAACAGGGGGACTATGGCTACACCTTC; CDR3 protein: CASSEQGDYGYTF
D gene: NA; V gene: TRBV2; clone size: NA; J gene: TRBJ1-3; CDR3 DNA: TGTGCCAGCCAACAGTACTCTGGAAACACCATATATTTT; CDR3 protein: CASQQYSGNTIYF
D gene: NA; V gene: TRBV7-9; clone size: NA; J gene: TRBJ1-1; CDR3 DNA: TGTGCCAGCAGCTTAGCGCAGGGGAGTTACGCTGAAGCTTTCTTT; CDR3 protein: CASSLAQGSYAEAFF
D gene: NA; V gene: TRBV28; clone size: NA; J gene: TRBJ1-1; CDR3 DNA: TGTGCCAGCAGTTTTGTAGGGGTCCACACTGAAGCTTTCTTT; CDR3 protein: CASSFVGVHTEAFF
D gene: TRBD2; V gene: TRBV7-9; clone size: NA; J gene: TRBJ2-1; CDR3 DNA: TGTGCCAGCAGCCCACCACCTGGGACTAGCGGGGGCCCGGGTGAGCAGTTCTTC; CDR3 protein: CASSPPPGTSGGPGEQFF
D gene: NA; V gene: TRBV20-1; clone size: NA; J gene: TRBJ1-6; CDR3 DNA: TGCAGTGTTTTTATCTCGGGTGCCCTCCACTTT; CDR3 protein: CSVFISGALHF
D gene: TRBD1; V gene: TRBV19; clone size: NA; J gene: TRBJ1-5; CDR3 DNA: TGTGCCAGTAGTATTGACAGGGCGGGCAATCAGCCCCAGCATTTT; CDR3 protein: CASSIDRAGNQPQHF
D gene: NA; V gene: TRBV9; clone size: NA; J gene: TRBJ1-3; CDR3 DNA: TGTGCCAGCAGCGTAGGGAGGGAGAGGGTCGAGACCATATATTTT; CDR3 protein: CASSVGRERVETIYF
D gene: NA; V gene: TRBV27; clone size: NA; J gene: TRBJ2-7; CDR3 DNA: TGTGCCAGCAGTCCCCTCCGCGGGGCGGCCCCCTACGAGCAGTACTTC; CDR3 protein: CASSPLRGAAPYEQYF
D gene: TRBD2; V gene: TRBV9; clone size: NA; J gene: TRBJ2-5; CDR3 DNA: TGTGCCAGCAGCATCGGGTGGGGGGGAGTAGCGGGGCCCGCGGAGACCCAGTACTTC; CDR3 protein: CASSIGWGGVAGPAETQYF
D gene: NA; V gene: TRBV18; clone size: NA; J gene: TRBJ1-4; CDR3 DNA: TGTGCCAGCTCACCGACAGGACGCGAAAAACTGTTTTTT; CDR3 protein: CASSPTGREKLFF
D gene: TRBD2; V gene: TRBV7-9; clone size: few; J gene: TRBJ2-7; CDR3 DNA: TGTGCCAGCAGCCCGAGGACTAGCGAAGGGGGCGAGCAGTACTTC; CDR3 protein: CASSPRTSEGGEQYF